This entry is about one TCR beta chain. Its antigen is not known. This record belongs to a study of T cells after yellow fever vaccination. The overall study: SMART-Seq v4 Ultra Low Input served to prepare low-cell-number fractions.

CDR1 is LGHDT, CDR2 YNNKEL, per germline (reference sequence). The CDR3 runs 15 residues. V gave up 2 bases and J gave up 5 bases, with 13 bases separating them. Broader study findings: Clones from primary vaccination mostly reappeared after the booster (around 96% CD4, about 85% CD8). Abundant clonotypes (contaminants from the bulk population) could be present in FACS-sorted repertoires.

In making TCR cDNA, 5'RACE template switching added a universal primer site and UMIs to it. TCRdb called the 5' RACE reads again in MiXCR, with one record for every CDR3 protein. The repertoire holds fewer than 500,000 distinct CDR3 sequences, with about 17% as singletons. The gene calls are TRBV3-1 and TRBJ1-5; a possible D gene is TRBD1 (5 bases). The sequences come from PBMCs, collected before the yellow fever booster vaccination. This TCR was recovered from a man between 18 and 35 years old who received the YFV17D yellow fever vaccine. CDR3 coding DNA: TGTGCCAGCAGCCAAAATCCGGACATCTATCAGCCCCAGCATTTT. Translating it yields CASSQNPDIYQPQHF. Together with reference TRBV3-1 and TRBJ1-5, the CDR3 gives the full variable domain: DTAVSQTPKYLVTQMGNDKSIKCEQNLGHDTMYWYKQDSKKFLKIMFSYNNKELIINETVPNRFSPKSPDKAHLNLHINSLELGDSAVYFCASSQNPDIYQPQHFGDGTRLSIL.